These 9 T cell receptor beta chains share one sample of origin, sequenced in a study of blood T cell repertoires in COVID-19. Generated by immunoSEQ multiplex PCR, the TCRdb table keeps only in-frame clones and is missing some. This sample carries around 120,000 clones, 85% to 90% of them seen once, and the ten largest clones take about 1.6%. Material: peripheral blood. All receptors derive from a human donor in a cohort sampled during active COVID-19.

The chain carries TRBV5-4 and TRBJ2-6; 10 bases are shared with TRBD1. This CDR3 region has 18 residues. CDR1 and CDR2 (germline): SGHNT, YYREEE (reference sequence). With V trimmed by 3 bases and J by 0 bases, 6 bases remained unmatched. The CDR3 nucleotides are TGTGCCAGCAGCTCACCGGGACAGGGGTTCTCTGGGGCCAACGTCCTGACTTTC. Amino acids: CASSSPGQGFSGANVLTF. Full variable domain (rest looked up from reference TRBV5-4 and TRBJ2-6): ETGVTQSPTHLIKTRGQQVTLRCSSQSGHNTVSWYQQALGQGPQFIFQYYREEENGRGNFPPRFSGLQFPNYSSELNVNALELDDSALYLCASSSPGQGFSGANVLTFGAGSRLTVL.

The chain uses TRBV4-1 and TRBJ2-5; 7 nucleotides agree with TRBD1. V was clipped by 4 bases and J by 0 bases; unmatched bases: 5. The CDR3 is made up of 15 amino acids. Germline CDR1 reads MGHRA; CDR2 reads YSYEKL. CDR3 coding DNA: TGCGCCAGCAGCCCCCTGGGACAGTACCAAGAGACCCAGTACTTC. The encoded protein is CASSPLGQYQETQYF.

Notes on this clone: Distinct nucleotide sequences in the sample also encode this CDR3. This chain joins TRBV6-1 and TRBJ2-7, with TRBD1 matching 7 bases. V was pared by 2 bases and J by 4 bases, with 2 bases of the junction left unmatched. This CDR3 is built from 13 residues. The germline gives CDR1 MNHNS, CDR2 SASEGT. The CDR3 bases are TGTGCCAGCAGTGAAACAGGGGCTTACGAGCAGTACTTC. This codes for CASSETGAYEQYF.

The chain carries TRBV3-1 (or the pseudogene TRBV3-2) and TRBJ2-1; D is unresolved. The V and J ends lost 0 bases and 7 bases respectively, with 10 bases between them. There are 14 residues in the CDR3. Germline-derived CDR1 and CDR2 are LGHDT and YNNKEL (reference sequence). The CDR3 is CASSQDFRGNEQFF. In DNA, the CDR3 is TGTGCCAGCAGCCAAGATTTTCGAGGAAATGAGCAGTTCTTC.

The chain joins TRBV6-2 or TRBV6-3 to TRBJ1-1; D unclear. Per the germline V gene, CDR1 is MNHEY and CDR2 is SVGEGT. With 6 bases removed from V and 0 bases from J, the gap between germline ends came to 14 bases. The CDR3 loop spans 15 amino acids. CDR3 DNA sequence: TGTGCCAGCAGCCCGGGGAGGCACTTGAACACTGAAGCTTTCTTT. This codes for CASSPGRHLNTEAFF.

The chain combines TRBV30 with TRBJ2-3, with 9 nucleotides matching TRBD1. Trimming took 8 bases from V and 3 from J; bases not matched to a gene: 6. Germline CDR1 is GTSNPN and CDR2 is SVGIG (reference sequence). The CDR3 is 13 residues long. For the CDR3, the DNA is TGTGCCCGTAACAGGGGGCTTACAGATACGCAGTATTTT. Its translation is CARNRGLTDTQYF.

The genes are TRBV4-2 and TRBJ2-1; D gene uncertain. CDR1 LGHNA and CDR2 YNFKEQ come from the germline V gene. The ends were cut back, 4 bases at V and 3 bases at J, with 7 bases in the middle. The CDR3 consists of 13 residues. The CDR3 is CASSRGDYNEQFF. CDR3 nucleotide sequence: TGTGCCAGCAGCCGAGGAGACTACAATGAGCAGTTCTTC.

This chain uses TRBV28 with TRBJ2-1; the D is unclear. Per germline, CDR1 MDHEN and CDR2 SYDVKM. This CDR3 is built from 12 residues. The V gene lost 4 bases and the J gene lost 6 bases, with 7 bases spanning the gap. The CDR3 sequence is CASSYEANEQFF. The CDR3 DNA sequence: TGTGCCAGCAGTTACGAGGCCAATGAGCAGTTCTTC.

The chain links TRBV18 to TRBJ2-1, with TRBD2 identical over 9 bases. From germline, CDR1 is KGHSH and CDR2 LQKENI. There are 15 residues in the CDR3. V was pared by 3 bases and J by 15 bases, with 15 bases of the junction left unmatched. CDR3 protein: CASSPSTSGGGGGFF. In nucleotides, the CDR3 is TGTGCCAGCTCACCCTCGACTAGCGGAGGAGGGGGAGGGTTCTTC.